Shown below are 5 T cell receptor beta chains from a single sample sequenced in a study of identical twins. MiXCR was run by TCRdb on the 5' RACE reads, yielding one entry per CDR3 protein. The sample records 200,000 or so distinct CDR3 sequences, approximately 16% being singletons. The same specimen was also included in a second study, on T cells expressing NK-cell markers.

What was sequenced was CD8+ T cells sorted from blood. Receptor source: a woman under 30 in good health.

As concerns this clonotype: It is unclear where the CDR3 begins or ends on the DNA, so no DNA is shown, and the CDR3 is as TCRdb lists it. The chain carries TRBV24-1 and TRBJ2-2; TRBD2, the table's D call, lacks a check against the DNA. The V gene's germline CDR1 is KGHDR and CDR2 SFDVKD. Both ends counted, the CDR3 spans 16 residues. The chain's CDR3 is CATSDLVRRGPGSCFF.

The table lists this clonotype with a few counts. V gene TRBV27 combines with J gene TRBJ2-1; 10 nucleotides match TRBD1. CDR1 MNHEY and CDR2 SMNVEV come from the germline V gene (reference sequence). The ends lost 2 bases at V and 3 bases at J; junction bases unmatched: 1. CDR3 length: 15 amino acids. CDR3 protein: CASSLGTGVYNEQFF. CDR3 nucleotide sequence: TGTGCCAGCAGTTTAGGGACAGGGGTCTACAATGAGCAGTTCTTC.

This clonotype was picked up a small number of times. The V gene is TRBV20-1, the J gene TRBJ2-7; possibly TRBD2 for D (5 bases). The CDR3 totals 13 residues. The germline V and J ends were trimmed by 0 bases and 3 bases, with 9 bases remaining between them. Germline V gene data show CDR1 as DFQATT and CDR2 as SNEGSKA (reference sequence). CDR3 sequence: CSARDFGSYEQYF. The DNA of the CDR3 is TGCAGTGCTAGAGATTTTGGGAGCTACGAGCAGTACTTC.

There are a few counts of this clonotype. J is TRBJ2-7 and V is TRBV6-2 or TRBV6-3; D might be TRBD2 (5 bases). V was shortened by 0 bases and J by 7 bases, with 7 bases between the two germline ends. The CDR3 runs 12 residues. Germline lookup yields CDR1 MNHEY and CDR2 SVGEGT. DNA for the CDR3: TGTGCCAGCAGTTACTCGACGGGGGAGCAGTACTTC. Protein product: CASSYSTGEQYF.

This sequence joins TRBV20-1 and TRBJ2-7, with a tentative D call TRBD1 (5 bases). V was cut by 2 bases and J by 3 bases, with 14 bases left in between. CDR1 is DFQATT and CDR2 is SNEGSKA in the germline V gene (reference sequence). The length of the CDR3 is 14 residues. CDR3 nucleotide sequence: TGCAGTGCTAGATCCTCTGACAGTCTCTACGAGCAGTACTTC. It is translated as CSARSSDSLYEQYF.